Listed below are T cell receptor beta chains from one sample, sequenced in a study of T cells in Graves' hyperthyroidism and ophthalmopathy. TCRdb re-called the multiplex PCR reads with MiXCR, one entry per CDR3 protein. The sample holds 460,000 or so distinct CDR3 sequences, around 14% seen once. Sequencing was performed on blood. These receptors were obtained from a woman aged 18-30 years with Graves' hyperthyroidism. Each CDR3 is given with its conserved first and last residue. The D gene is left open where the match is weak. Rows may omit the clone size; those that give it use once, few, many or a size class.

V gene	J gene	D gene	clone size	CDR3 protein	CDR3 DNA
TRBV12-3/TRBV12-4	TRBJ1-5	TRBD1	many	CASSRTGVNQPQHF	TGTGCCAGCAGTCGGACAGGGGTCAATCAGCCCCAGCATTTT
TRBV10-2	TRBJ1-6	NA	many	CASSERAGRAPLHF	TGCGCCAGCAGTGAGAGGGCAGGCCGGGCACCCCTCCACTTT
TRBV11-2	TRBJ2-4	TRBD2	many	CASSLDQLAGARSIQYF	TGTGCCAGCAGCTTAGATCAACTAGCGGGAGCCCGGAGCATTCAGTACTTC
TRBV13	TRBJ1-1	NA	few	CASRLDGGTEAFF	TGTGCCAGCAGACTAGACGGGGGCACTGAAGCTTTCTTT
TRBV2	TRBJ1-6	NA	many	CASSDPSPTVLFNSPLHF	TGTGCCAGCAGTGACCCCTCGCCGACGGTCCTGTTCAATTCACCCCTCCACTTT
TRBV5-1	TRBJ2-1	TRBD2	few	CASSWRREFSNEQFF	TGCGCCAGCAGCTGGCGGCGGGAGTTCAGCAATGAGCAGTTCTTC
TRBV6-1	TRBJ1-4	NA	few	CASGGATNEKLFF	TGTGCCAGCGGGGGGGCAACTAATGAAAAACTGTTTTTT
TRBV4-1	TRBJ1-3	NA	NA	CASSEYQGPSGNTIYF	TGCGCCAGCAGCGAATACCAGGGACCCTCTGGAAACACCATATATTTT
TRBV19	TRBJ2-1	NA	few	CASDSHYNEQFF	TGTGCCAGTGACAGTCACTACAATGAGCAGTTCTTC
TRBV2	TRBJ2-1	NA	many	CASSEGGLPYNEQFF	TGTGCCAGCAGTGAAGGGGGACTCCCCTACAATGAGCAGTTCTTC
TRBV3-1	TRBJ1-2	NA	few	CASSRPTLTDGYTF	TGTGCCAGCAGCCGACCCACCCTTACGGACGGCTACACCTTC
TRBV7-3	TRBJ1-2	NA	few	CASSPPGGPDYGYTF	TGTGCCAGCAGCCCCCCGGGAGGGCCCGACTATGGCTACACCTTC
TRBV11-3	TRBJ2-7	TRBD2	many	CASSFLGRADYEQYF	TGTGCCAGCAGCTTCCTCGGGAGGGCCGACTACGAGCAGTACTTC
TRBV19	TRBJ2-5	NA	NA	CATRARDQETQYF	TGTGCCACTAGGGCCAGGGACCAAGAGACCCAGTACTTC
TRBV7-9	TRBJ2-1	TRBD2	NA	CASSWTSRPYNEQFF	TGTGCCAGCAGCTGGACTAGCCGTCCCTACAATGAGCAGTTCTTC
TRBV2	TRBJ1-5	NA	many	CASSDGGRDYQPQHF	TGTGCCAGCAGTGATGGGGGCAGGGACTATCAGCCCCAGCATTTT
TRBV19	TRBJ1-6	NA	NA	CASSPQVQGNSPLHF	TGTGCCAGTAGTCCTCAGGTACAGGGCAATTCACCCCTCCACTTT
TRBV27	TRBJ1-1	NA	many	CASVKGTGFRETEAFF	TGTGCCAGCGTCAAAGGTACGGGTTTCAGGGAGACTGAAGCTTTCTTT
TRBV18	TRBJ2-7	NA	NA	CASSFSVGRVYEQYF	TGTGCCAGCAGCTTTTCTGTCGGCAGGGTCTACGAGCAGTACTTC
TRBV6-6	TRBJ2-1	TRBD1	NA	CASSYDRGNEQFF	TGTGCCAGCAGTTACGACAGGGGGAATGAGCAGTTCTTC
TRBV2	TRBJ2-1	NA	NA	CASMGQQVKQFF	TGTGCCAGCATGGGCCAACAGGTCAAGCAGTTCTTC
TRBV24-1	TRBJ2-1	TRBD2	many	CATSGGLAGGPSSYNEQFF	TGTGCCACCAGTGGGGGACTAGCGGGAGGACCTAGCTCCTACAATGAGCAGTTCTTC
TRBV5-1	TRBJ2-1	TRBD1	many	CASSQQGVGGSYNEQFF	TGCGCCAGCAGCCAACAGGGGGTGGGAGGCTCCTACAATGAGCAGTTCTTC
TRBV2	TRBJ2-1	NA	NA	CASTGASYGYNEQFF	TGTGCCAGCACGGGCGCCTCCTATGGCTACAATGAGCAGTTCTTC
TRBV30	TRBJ2-1	TRBD2	few	CAWSVTGTSGLDEQFF	TGTGCCTGGAGTGTAACCGGGACTAGCGGGTTGGATGAGCAGTTCTTC
TRBV7-7	TRBJ1-1	NA	NA	CASSQDVRTEAFF	TGTGCCAGCTCCCAGGACGTGCGGACTGAAGCTTTCTTT
TRBV30	TRBJ2-3	TRBD2	many	CAWGLAGAYTQYF	TGTGCCTGGGGACTAGCGGGAGCGTATACGCAGTATTTT
TRBV11-2	TRBJ2-3	TRBD1	many	CASSLGDRLIDTQYF	TGTGCCAGCAGCTTAGGGGACAGACTTATAGATACGCAGTATTTT
TRBV30	TRBJ1-5	NA	many	CAWSPLQAHSNQPQHF	TGTGCCTGGAGTCCCCTGCAGGCTCATAGCAATCAGCCCCAGCATTTT
TRBV30	TRBJ2-4	NA	many	CAWSGVVGIQYF	TGTGCCTGGAGTGGGGTTGTGGGCATTCAGTACTTC
TRBV7-9	TRBJ2-5	TRBD2	many	CASSLPLSGRGETQYF	TGTGCCAGCAGCTTACCACTAAGCGGGAGGGGAGAGACCCAGTACTTC
TRBV6-1	TRBJ1-2	NA	many	CASSEAVDINYGYTF	TGTGCCAGCAGTGAAGCGGTTGACATAAACTATGGCTACACCTTC
TRBV19	TRBJ1-2	NA	NA	CASSIQLTYTF	TGTGCCAGTAGTATTCAATTAACCTACACCTTC
TRBV3-1	TRBJ1-2	TRBD1	many	CASSQAGGYGYTF	TGTGCCAGCAGCCAAGCAGGGGGGTATGGCTACACCTTC
TRBV7-2	TRBJ1-1	NA	many	CASSTDWGYTEAFF	TGTGCCAGCAGCACGGATTGGGGATACACTGAAGCTTTCTTT
TRBV3-1	TRBJ2-1	NA	NA	CASSQEAGKQFF	TGTGCCAGCAGCCAAGAGGCTGGGAAGCAGTTCTTC
TRBV10-3	TRBJ2-1	NA	many	CAISESGLTYNEQFF	TGTGCCATCAGTGAGTCGGGCCTTACCTACAATGAGCAGTTCTTC
TRBV5-1	TRBJ1-1	NA	many	CASSLELPPGLNTEAFF	TGCGCCAGCAGCTTGGAGCTCCCGCCAGGGTTGAACACTGAAGCTTTCTTT
TRBV5-1	TRBJ1-1	TRBD1	many	CASSLTGGANTEAFF	TGCGCCAGCAGCTTGACAGGGGGGGCGAACACTGAAGCTTTCTTT
TRBV6-2/TRBV6-3	TRBJ2-7	NA	many	CASTQESYEQYF	TGTGCCAGCACCCAGGAGTCCTACGAGCAGTACTTC
TRBV7-3	TRBJ2-1	TRBD2	NA	CASSLWASGSNEQFF	TGTGCCAGCAGCTTGTGGGCTAGCGGGAGCAATGAGCAGTTCTTC
TRBV19	TRBJ1-1	TRBD1	many	CATYLRTGTGNTEAFF	TGTGCCACATACCTACGGACCGGGACAGGGAACACTGAAGCTTTCTTT
TRBV6-1	TRBJ2-5	TRBD1	few	CASSRTGGAGTQYF	TGTGCCAGCAGCCGGACAGGGGGCGCGGGGACCCAGTACTTC
TRBV18	TRBJ1-2	NA	many	CASSPPRSTDYGYTF	TGTGCCAGCTCACCACCCCGTTCGACAGACTATGGCTACACCTTC
TRBV6-2/TRBV6-3	TRBJ1-5	TRBD1	NA	CASTRRTGVYSNQPQHF	TGTGCCAGCACGAGGAGGACAGGGGTCTATAGCAATCAGCCCCAGCATTTT